This T cell receptor (beta chain) was captured by sequencing in a study of patients and donors after allogeneic stem cell transplantation. TCRdb redid the calling of the RT-PCR reads with MiXCR, one entry per CDR3 protein. The sample has 800,000 to 1,000,000 distinct CDR3 sequences, 18% seen once. The sample holds a few counts of this clonotype. The sequencing input was blood, either unsorted or a sorted T cell fraction (not recorded which). This clonotype was obtained from a human donor who was either an allogeneic HSCT recipient or a stem cell or donor lymphocyte infusion donor (not recorded which). It is not recorded whose cells these are; they may come from a transplant donor.

The CDR3 is CSGGTNEQYF. The CDR3 DNA sequence: TGCAGTGGCGGGACAAACGAGCAGTACTTC. This sequence joins TRBV20-1 and TRBJ2-7; either TRBD1 or TRBD2 may fit D (6 bases each). The CDR3 loop spans 10 amino acids. In germline, CDR1 is DFQATT, CDR2 SNEGSKA (reference sequence). V dropped 7 bases and J dropped 5 bases, with 9 bases sitting between them.